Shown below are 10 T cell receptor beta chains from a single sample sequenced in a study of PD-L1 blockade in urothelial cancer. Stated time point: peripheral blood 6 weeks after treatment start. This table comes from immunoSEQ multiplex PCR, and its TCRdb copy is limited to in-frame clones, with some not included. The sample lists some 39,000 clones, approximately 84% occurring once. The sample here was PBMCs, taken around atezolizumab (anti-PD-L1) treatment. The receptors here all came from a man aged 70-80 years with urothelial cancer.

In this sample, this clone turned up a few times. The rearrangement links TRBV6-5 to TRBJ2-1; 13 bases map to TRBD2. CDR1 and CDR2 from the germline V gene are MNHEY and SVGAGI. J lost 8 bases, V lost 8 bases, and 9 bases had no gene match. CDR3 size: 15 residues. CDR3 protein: CASGSGTSGKYEQFF. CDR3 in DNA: TGTGCCAGCGGGTCCGGGACTAGCGGGAAGTATGAGCAGTTCTTC.

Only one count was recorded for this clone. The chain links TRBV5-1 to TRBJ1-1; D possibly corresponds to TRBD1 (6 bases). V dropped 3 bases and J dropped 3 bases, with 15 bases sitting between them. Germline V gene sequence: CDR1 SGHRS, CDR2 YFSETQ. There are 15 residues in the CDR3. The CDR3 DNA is TGCGCCAGCAGCTCTACCGGGACACCGGACACTGAAGCTTTCTTT. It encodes CASSSTGTPDTEAFF.

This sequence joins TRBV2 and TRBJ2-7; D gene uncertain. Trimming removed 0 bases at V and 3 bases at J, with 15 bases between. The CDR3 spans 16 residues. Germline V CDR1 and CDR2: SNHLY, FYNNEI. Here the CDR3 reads CASSEALSAGLYEQYF. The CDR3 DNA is TGTGCCAGCAGTGAAGCGCTTTCGGCAGGTCTCTACGAGCAGTACTTC.

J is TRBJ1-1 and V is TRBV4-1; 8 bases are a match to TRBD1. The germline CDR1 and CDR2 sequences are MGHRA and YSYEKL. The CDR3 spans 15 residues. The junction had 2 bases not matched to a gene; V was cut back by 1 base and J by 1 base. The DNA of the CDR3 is TGCGCCAGCAGCCAAGGCGGGACAGGGAACACTGAAGCTTTCTTT. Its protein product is CASSQGGTGNTEAFF.

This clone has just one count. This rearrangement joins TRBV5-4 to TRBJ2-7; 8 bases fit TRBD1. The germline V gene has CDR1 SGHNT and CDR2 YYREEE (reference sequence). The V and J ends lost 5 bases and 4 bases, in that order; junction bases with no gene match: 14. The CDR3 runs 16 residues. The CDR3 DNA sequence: TGTGCCAGCAGACGGGCACCGGGGACAGGAACTTACGAGCAGTACTTC. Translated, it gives CASRRAPGTGTYEQYF. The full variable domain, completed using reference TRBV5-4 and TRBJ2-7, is ETGVTQSPTHLIKTRGQQVTLRCSSQSGHNTVSWYQQALGQGPQFIFQYYREEENGRGNFPPRFSGLQFPNYSSELNVNALELDDSALYLCASRRAPGTGTYEQYFGPGTRLTVT.

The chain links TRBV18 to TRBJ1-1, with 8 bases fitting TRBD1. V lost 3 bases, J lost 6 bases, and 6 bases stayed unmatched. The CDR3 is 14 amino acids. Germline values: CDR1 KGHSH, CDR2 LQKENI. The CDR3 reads CASSPDRGNAEAFF. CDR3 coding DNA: TGTGCCAGCTCACCTGACAGGGGAAACGCTGAAGCTTTCTTT.

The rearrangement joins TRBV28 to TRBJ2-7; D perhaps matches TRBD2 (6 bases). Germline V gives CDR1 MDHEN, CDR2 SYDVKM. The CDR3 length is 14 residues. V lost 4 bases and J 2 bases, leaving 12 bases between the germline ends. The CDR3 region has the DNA TGTGCCAGCAGTTCCGGCGGGACCCCCTACGAGCAGTACTTC. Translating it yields CASSSGGTPYEQYF.

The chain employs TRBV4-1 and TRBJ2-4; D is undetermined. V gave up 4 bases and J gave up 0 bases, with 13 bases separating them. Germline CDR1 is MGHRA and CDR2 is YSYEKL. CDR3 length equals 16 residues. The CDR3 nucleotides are TGCGCCAGCAGCCCTCCCCGGGTAGGAGCCAAAAACATTCAGTACTTC. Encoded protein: CASSPPRVGAKNIQYF.

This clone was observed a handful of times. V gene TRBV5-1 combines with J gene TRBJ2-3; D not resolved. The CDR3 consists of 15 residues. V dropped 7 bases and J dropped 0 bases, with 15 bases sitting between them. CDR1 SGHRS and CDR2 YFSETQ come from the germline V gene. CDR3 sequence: CASQSDGSSTDTQYF. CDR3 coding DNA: TGCGCCAGCCAGTCCGACGGGTCAAGCACAGATACGCAGTATTTT. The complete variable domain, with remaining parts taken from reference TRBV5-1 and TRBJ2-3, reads KAGVTQTPRYLIKTRGQQVTLSCSPISGHRSVSWYQQTPGQGLQFLFEYFSETQRNKGNFPGRFSGRQFSNSRSEMNVSTLELGDSALYLCASQSDGSSTDTQYFGPGTRLTVL.

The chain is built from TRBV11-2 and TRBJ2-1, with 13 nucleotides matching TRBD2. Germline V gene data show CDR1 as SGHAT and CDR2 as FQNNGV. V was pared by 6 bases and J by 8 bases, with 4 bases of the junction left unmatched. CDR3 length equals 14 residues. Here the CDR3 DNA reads TGTGCCAGCAGGGGACTAGCGGGAAGCGATGAGCAGTTCTTC. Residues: CASRGLAGSDEQFF.